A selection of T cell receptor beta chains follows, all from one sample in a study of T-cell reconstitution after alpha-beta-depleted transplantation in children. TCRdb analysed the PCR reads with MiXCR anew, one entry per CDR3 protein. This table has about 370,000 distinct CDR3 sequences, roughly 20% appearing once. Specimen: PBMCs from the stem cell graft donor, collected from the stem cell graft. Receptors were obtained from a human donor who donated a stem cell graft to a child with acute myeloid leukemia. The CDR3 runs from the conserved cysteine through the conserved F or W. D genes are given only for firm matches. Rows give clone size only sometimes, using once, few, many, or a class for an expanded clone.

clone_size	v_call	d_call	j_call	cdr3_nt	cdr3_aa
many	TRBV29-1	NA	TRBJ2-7	TGCAGCGTTGAATATGCGGGATCCTCCTACGAGCAGTACTTC	CSVEYAGSSYEQYF
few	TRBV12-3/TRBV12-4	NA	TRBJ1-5	TGTGCCAGCAGTGTATACCTTAATCAGCCCCAGCATTTT	CASSVYLNQPQHF
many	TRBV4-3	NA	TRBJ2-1	TGCGCCAGCAGCCAAGATAAGGAGTTTTACAATGAGCAGTTCTTC	CASSQDKEFYNEQFF
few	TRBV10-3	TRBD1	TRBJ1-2	TGTGCCATCAGTGCGACCGGGACAGGGATGCCTAACTATGGCTACACCTTC	CAISATGTGMPNYGYTF
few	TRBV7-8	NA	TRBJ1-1	TGTGCCAGCAGGAAAGGCGATGCACGGATGAACACTGAAGCTTTCTTT	CASRKGDARMNTEAFF
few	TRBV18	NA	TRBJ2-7	TGTGCCAGCTCACCTTCCAGAGGGGGCTACGAGCAGTACTTC	CASSPSRGGYEQYF
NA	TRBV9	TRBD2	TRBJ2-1	TGTGCCAGCAGCGTAGGCGGGAGTTGGAGGGATGAGCAGTTCTTC	CASSVGGSWRDEQFF
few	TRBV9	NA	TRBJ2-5	TGTGCCAGCAGCGTAGGGACGGGGGCCGGAGAGACCCAGTACTTC	CASSVGTGAGETQYF
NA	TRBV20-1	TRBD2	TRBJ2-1	TGCAGTGCTAGTACTAGCGGGATTTTCAATGAGCAGTTCTTC	CSASTSGIFNEQFF
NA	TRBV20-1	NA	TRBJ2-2	TGCAGTGCTGGGGGGTTTGGCGGGAAGAGCACCGGGGAGCTGTTTTTT	CSAGGFGGKSTGELFF
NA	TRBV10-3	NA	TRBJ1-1	TGTGCCGCAAGGGGGGTGAACACTGAAGCTTTCTTT	CAARGVNTEAFF
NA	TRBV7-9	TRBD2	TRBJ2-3	TGTGCCAGCAGCTTAACGGGGACTAGCGTCCCGGGTGCGACGCAGTATTTT	CASSLTGTSVPGATQYF
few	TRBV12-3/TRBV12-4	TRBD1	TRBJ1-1	TGTGCCAGCAGTGTGGACAGGGTGGCTGCTTTCTTT	CASSVDRVAAFF
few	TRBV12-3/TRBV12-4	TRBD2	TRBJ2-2	TGTGCCAGCAGCCCATTACGAGCGGGAGGGCCACCCGGGGAGCTGTTTTTT	CASSPLRAGGPPGELFF
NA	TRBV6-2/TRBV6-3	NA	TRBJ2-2	TGTGCCAGCGGCGAGTTTGACACCGGGGAGCTGTTTTTT	CASGEFDTGELFF
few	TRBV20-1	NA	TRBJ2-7	TGCAGTGCATCCGAGGTGGTAGCGCCATACGAGCAGTACTTC	CSASEVVAPYEQYF
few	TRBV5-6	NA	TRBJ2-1	TGTGCCAGCAGCCCTTACTCGAGAAGCTCCTACAATGAGCAGTTCTTC	CASSPYSRSSYNEQFF
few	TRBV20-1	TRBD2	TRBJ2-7	TGCAGTGCTCCAAAGGCTAGCGGGAGCTCCTACGAGCAGTACTTC	CSAPKASGSSYEQYF
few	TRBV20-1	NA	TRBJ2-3	TGCAGTGCTGACCAGACCGTGAGCACAGATACGCAGTATTTT	CSADQTVSTDTQYF
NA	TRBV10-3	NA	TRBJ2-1	TGTGCCATCAGTGAGTCTTCAGGTTTCTACAATGAGCAGTTCTTC	CAISESSGFYNEQFF
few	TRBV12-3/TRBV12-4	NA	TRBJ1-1	TGTGCCAGCAGCCAGCTCACTGAAGCTTTCTTT	CASSQLTEAFF
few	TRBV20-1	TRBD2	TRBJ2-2	TGCAGTGCCATATTACTAGCGGAGAACACCGGGGAGCTGTTTTTT	CSAILLAENTGELFF
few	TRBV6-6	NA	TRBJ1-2	TGTGCCAGCAGTCGGGACGGCTTAGGTGGCTACACCTTC	CASSRDGLGGYTF
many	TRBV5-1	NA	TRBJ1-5	TGCGCCAGCAGCTTGGACGGCGTGGGGCAGCCCCAGCATTTT	CASSLDGVGQPQHF